The 5 T cell receptor beta chains below were found in one sample sequenced in a study of blood T cell repertoires in COVID-19. The table came from immunoSEQ multiplex PCR; TCRdb's copy has only in-frame clones and leaves some out. The sample has approximately 400,000 clones; roughly 90% are singletons. The sequenced material came from peripheral blood. The receptor set was obtained from a man aged 40-50 years with acute or convalescent COVID-19.

The V call is TRBV6-5, the J call TRBJ1-3, with 7 bases matching TRBD1. Trimming at V came to 2 bases and at J to 4 bases, leaving 8 bases not matched to a gene. This CDR3 region has 16 residues. CDR1 and CDR2 (germline): MNHEY, SVGAGI. CDR3 bases: TGTGCCAGCAGTTACGCCTTAGGGACAGCCGGAAACACCATATATTTT. Protein sequence: CASSYALGTAGNTIYF.

The gene calls are TRBV19 and TRBJ2-3, with 8 bases matching TRBD2. CDR1 is LNHDA, CDR2 SQIVND, per germline (reference sequence). This CDR3 is built from 15 residues. V shed 5 bases, J shed 5 bases, and the junction held 9 bases outside the gene matches. CDR3 in DNA: TGTGCCAGTAGTGATCCGGGAGGGAAGAGAGATACGCAGTATTTT. Its protein is CASSDPGGKRDTQYF.

The CDR3 coding sequence is TGTGCCATCAGAGACGGGGGGAACACCGGGGAGCTGTTTTTT. Translated, it gives CAIRDGGNTGELFF. The chain is built from TRBV10-3 and TRBJ2-2; D might be TRBD2 (6 bases). This CDR3 is built from 14 residues. V was clipped by 6 bases and J by 1 base, with 9 bases between them. The V gene's germline CDR1 is ENHRY and CDR2 SYGVKD.

The chain combines TRBV4-2 with TRBJ1-1; D is perhaps TRBD1 (6 bases). CDR1 and CDR2 (germline): LGHNA, YNFKEQ. V shed 0 bases and J shed 4 bases, with 15 bases lying between them. The CDR3 runs to 16 residues. As DNA, the CDR3 is TGTGCCAGCAGCCAAGATATACAGGGTGGGAGCACTGAAGCTTTCTTT. This sequence encodes CASSQDIQGGSTEAFF.

CDR3 sequence: CASSQATGVYEQYF. The DNA for the CDR3 is TGCGCCAGCAGCCAAGCTACAGGGGTCTACGAGCAGTACTTC. This rearrangement joins TRBV4-1 to TRBJ2-7; 7 bases are shared with TRBD1. Per germline, CDR1 MGHRA and CDR2 YSYEKL. Trimming at V came to 1 base and at J to 3 bases, leaving 3 bases not matched to a gene. This CDR3 region has 14 residues.